These 18 T cell receptor beta chains were sequenced from one sample in a study of PD-1 blockade in classical Hodgkin lymphoma. Every patient had relapsed following autologous stem cell transplantation, and cohorts differed in brentuximab vedotin exposure. Applied to thawed PBMCs, magnetic negative selection was the method used to isolate CD8+ T cells. The table came from immunoSEQ multiplex PCR; TCRdb's copy has only in-frame clones and leaves some out. This sample carries 9,500 to 12,000 clones, 80% to 85% of them seen once, and the ten largest clones take around two fifths. The sample here was CD8+ T cells from blood, taken at baseline. These receptors were obtained from a human donor with classical Hodgkin lymphoma.

The V call is TRBV6-6, the J call TRBJ1-2; 10 bases are shared with TRBD1. CDR1 and CDR2 from the germline V gene are MNHNY and SVGAGI (reference sequence). This CDR3 is 14 amino acids long. V dropped 7 bases and J dropped 8; count of bases not matched to a gene: 10. In DNA form, the CDR3 reads TGTGCCAGCACCACCGGGACAGGGGCAATAGGCTACACCTTC. This codes for CASTTGTGAIGYTF.

This clone was picked up one time. The chain has TRBV5-5 and TRBJ2-7, with TRBD2 matching 7 bases. The CDR3 is made up of 14 amino acids. V was pared by 3 bases and J by 3 bases, with 6 bases of the junction left unmatched. The germline V gene encodes CDR1 SGHKS and CDR2 YYEKEE (reference sequence). This chain's CDR3 is CASSSPWGGYEQYF. CDR3 DNA: TGTGCCAGCAGCTCCCCTTGGGGGGGCTACGAGCAGTACTTC.

This clone showed up just once. The chain couples TRBV5-6 to TRBJ2-5; D unclear. Trimming cost V 0 bases and J 3 bases, with 9 bases left between them. The CDR3 length is 14 residues. The germline V gene encodes CDR1 SGHDT and CDR2 YYEEEE. For the CDR3, the DNA is TGTGCCAGCAGCTTGGAGGGCAGCGAAGAGACCCAGTACTTC. This translates into CASSLEGSEETQYF.

V usage is TRBV18 and J usage is TRBJ1-1, with TRBD1 as a possible D gene (5 bases). CDR3 size: 15 residues. The germline V gene encodes CDR1 KGHSH and CDR2 LQKENI. V was pared by 2 bases and J by 1 base, with 11 bases between. The CDR3 spells CASSPWRGPNTEAFF. The CDR3 DNA reads TGTGCCAGCTCACCATGGAGGGGACCGAACACTGAAGCTTTCTTT.

The chain's CDR3 is CASLGHADNEQFF. CDR3 DNA sequence: TGTGCCAGCCTAGGACACGCTGACAATGAGCAGTTCTTC. The chain combines TRBV6-5 with TRBJ2-1, with D maybe TRBD1 (5 bases). Germline-derived CDR1 and CDR2 are MNHEY and SVGAGI. V lost 8 bases, J lost 5 bases, and 13 bases lay in between. The CDR3 contains 13 residues.

The CDR3 loop is CASSPPGNQETQYF. DNA for the CDR3: TGTGCCAGCTCACCACCCGGGAACCAAGAGACCCAGTACTTC. This sequence joins TRBV18 and TRBJ2-5; weak D call: TRBD2 (5 bases). The CDR3 covers 14 residues. Per the germline V gene, CDR1 is KGHSH and CDR2 is LQKENI. V was shortened by 0 bases and J by 0 bases, with 5 bases between the two germline ends. The full variable domain, completed using reference TRBV18 and TRBJ2-5, is NAGVMQNPRHLVRRRGQEARLRCSPMKGHSHVYWYRQLPEEGLKFMVYLQKENIIDESGMPKERFSAEFPKEGPSILRIQQVVRGDSAAYFCASSPPGNQETQYFGPGTRLLVL.

Details on this clone: Distinct nucleotide sequences in the sample also encode this CDR3. The genes are TRBV10-1 and TRBJ2-7; the D is unclear. The CDR3 covers 13 residues. Between the trimmed V and J ends, which lost 2 bases and 0 bases, there was a span of 5 bases. Germline values: CDR1 WNHNN, CDR2 SYGVQD (reference sequence). CDR3: CASSEGSSYEQYF. The CDR3 DNA reads as TGCGCCAGCAGTGAGGGCAGCTCCTACGAGCAGTACTTC.

V and J are TRBV2 and TRBJ1-1; D is uncertain. The length of the CDR3 is 13 residues. Germline V gene lookup returns CDR1 SNHLY and CDR2 FYNNEI. Trimming removed 5 bases at V and 0 bases at J, with 7 bases between. DNA of the CDR3: TGTGCCAGCAGTACACAAATGAACACTGAAGCTTTCTTT. Its protein product is CASSTQMNTEAFF.

The genes are TRBV7-9 and TRBJ2-3, with D unresolved. The length of the CDR3 is 14 residues. The germline V gene has CDR1 SEHNR and CDR2 FQNEAQ (reference sequence). Trimming removed 1 base at V and 5 bases at J, with 10 bases between. The CDR3 DNA sequence: TGTGCCAGCAGCTTAGACTCCTCCGGAGATACGCAGTATTTT. Protein sequence: CASSLDSSGDTQYF.

The gene calls are TRBV28 and TRBJ1-1; no clear D gene. The length of the CDR3 is 13 residues. V dropped 7 bases and J dropped 3 bases, with 12 bases sitting between them. Germline V gives CDR1 MDHEN, CDR2 SYDVKM. CDR3 nucleotides: TGTGCCAGCAACCTCCATTTAGACACTGAAGCTTTCTTT. This encodes CASNLHLDTEAFF.

The table lists this clone with a few counts. The rearrangement joins TRBV6-5 to TRBJ2-2; tentative D call: TRBD2 (5 bases). Germline CDR1 is MNHEY and CDR2 is SVGAGI. The CDR3 is 15 residues long. Trimming took 1 base from V and 0 from J, leaving 6 bases between them. The CDR3 loop reads CASSYWTSNTGELFF. Here the CDR3 DNA reads TGTGCCAGCAGTTACTGGACTTCGAACACCGGGGAGCTGTTTTTT.

The CDR3 protein is CASSQEARASYEQYF. Here the CDR3 DNA reads TGCGCCAGCAGCCAGGAAGCACGCGCTTCCTACGAGCAGTACTTC. The V and J genes are TRBV4-1 and TRBJ2-7; D gene uncertain. Germline V gene data show CDR1 as MGHRA and CDR2 as YSYEKL. Trimming stripped 3 bases from V and 1 base from J, with 13 bases between. This CDR3 is 15 amino acids long.

The V call is TRBV15, the J call TRBJ2-2; D possibly corresponds to TRBD2 (6 bases). The germline V gene has CDR1 LNHNV and CDR2 YYDKDF (reference sequence). Trimming pared 11 bases from V and 1 base from J, leaving 11 bases between. The CDR3 has 13 residues. The CDR3 is CASLGGNTGELFF. The CDR3 coding sequence is TGTGCCTCCCTGGGGGGGAACACCGGGGAGCTGTTTTTT.

The chain uses TRBV27 and TRBJ2-7, with a tentative D call TRBD1 (5 bases). The V end was cut by 1 base, the J end by 2 bases, with 12 bases between. Looked up from germline, CDR1 is MNHEY and CDR2 is SMNVEV (reference sequence). The CDR3 sequence is 15 residues long. The CDR3 DNA follows: TGTGCCAGCAGTTTATACCAGTTAGGGGCCTACGAGCAGTACTTC. Translation gives CASSLYQLGAYEQYF.

The V and J genes are TRBV28 and TRBJ2-5, with D perhaps TRBD2 (7 bases). Germline V gene sequence: CDR1 MDHEN, CDR2 SYDVKM. CDR3 length equals 14 residues. With 5 bases removed from V and 11 bases from J, the gap between germline ends came to 21 bases. The CDR3 region is CASSPQGGAVEQYF. For the CDR3, the DNA is TGTGCCAGCAGTCCACAGGGAGGGGCTGTGGAGCAGTACTTC.

V gene TRBV4-1 combines with J gene TRBJ2-7; no clear D. This CDR3 has 14 amino acids. The V gene's germline CDR1 is MGHRA and CDR2 YSYEKL. V was cut by 2 bases and J by 3 bases, with 11 bases left in between. CDR3 in amino acids: CASSQILGDYEQYF. The CDR3 DNA sequence: TGCGCCAGCAGCCAAATATTAGGAGACTACGAGCAGTACTTC.

This clone was detected once. The chain links TRBV5-8 to TRBJ2-7; D not resolved. Between the trimmed V and J ends, which lost 0 bases and 7 bases, there was a span of 14 bases. CDR3 size: 14 residues. Per the germline V gene, CDR1 is SGHTS and CDR2 is YDEGEE. CDR3 in amino acids: CASSLEPMFGEQYF. The CDR3 DNA is TGTGCCAGCAGCTTGGAACCAATGTTTGGAGAGCAGTACTTC.

The V call is TRBV19, the J call TRBJ2-1; 8 nucleotides agree with TRBD2. The CDR3 contains 15 residues. Germline values: CDR1 LNHDA, CDR2 SQIVND (reference sequence). After removal of 5 bases from V and 5 bases from J, the junction contained 8 bases not matched to a gene. The CDR3 reads CASSPGTRGNNEQFF. The CDR3 DNA is TGTGCCAGTAGTCCCGGGACTAGGGGGAACAATGAGCAGTTCTTC.